These T cell receptor beta chains were read from a single sample in a study of a mutant IDH1 vaccine in newly diagnosed glioma. The table came from immunoSEQ multiplex PCR; TCRdb's copy has only in-frame clones and leaves some out. The table records about 60,000 clones, around four fifths of them present only once. The antigens of these receptors remain unknown. Sequenced here: PBMCs, sampled from a glioma patient whose treatment included an IDH1 peptide vaccine. These receptors all stem from a man younger than 40 with glioma. CDR3s include the opening cysteine and the closing phenylalanine or tryptophan. A D gene is named only where the DNA matches it firmly. Size values are once, few and many counts, or a class for expanded clones, and some rows have none.

V: TRBV6-5; J: TRBJ1-1; size: NA; D: NA; DNA: TGTGCCAGCAGTTACTCGAACGGTATAGCTTTCTTT; CDR3: CASSYSNGIAFF
V: TRBV27; J: TRBJ1-1; size: few; D: TRBD1; DNA: TGTGCCAGCAGTTTTGGGACAGTCCCGAACACTGAAGCTTTCTTT; CDR3: CASSFGTVPNTEAFF
V: TRBV5-5; J: TRBJ1-1; size: NA; D: NA; DNA: TGTGCCAGCAGCTTGGTTGGACAGAAGAACACTGAAGCTTTCTTT; CDR3: CASSLVGQKNTEAFF
V: TRBV5-1; J: TRBJ1-1; size: NA; D: TRBD1; DNA: TGCGCCAGCAGCTTGGAGGGGACAGGGTGGACTGAAGCTTTCTTT; CDR3: CASSLEGTGWTEAFF
V: TRBV5-5; J: TRBJ1-6; size: NA; D: NA; DNA: TGTGCCAGCAGCTTGGCAGGTGGGGCGCCCCTCCACTTT; CDR3: CASSLAGGAPLHF
V: TRBV18; J: TRBJ1-6; size: NA; D: TRBD1; DNA: TGTGCCAGCTCACTCCGGGACAGGGGTGGTGGATCACCCCTCCACTTT; CDR3: CASSLRDRGGGSPLHF
V: TRBV18; J: TRBJ2-7; size: NA; D: TRBD2; DNA: TGTGCCAGCTCACCACCGAGCGGGGGGACCTACGAGCAGTACTTC; CDR3: CASSPPSGGTYEQYF
V: TRBV13; J: TRBJ2-1; size: NA; D: TRBD2; DNA: TGTGCCAGCAGCCCCCGGGGGACTAGCGGATACAATGAGCAGTTCTTC; CDR3: CASSPRGTSGYNEQFF
V: TRBV5-1; J: TRBJ1-6; size: NA; D: NA; DNA: TGCGCCAGCAGCTTGGCGGGGACTTCAGGGGTCCCCCTCCACTTT; CDR3: CASSLAGTSGVPLHF
V: TRBV7-9; J: TRBJ1-1; size: few; D: TRBD1; DNA: TGTGCCAGCAGCTTAGCGGGGACAGGGTATGAAGCTTTCTTT; CDR3: CASSLAGTGYEAFF
V: TRBV5-1; J: TRBJ1-2; size: NA; D: NA; DNA: TGCGCCAGCAGCGTCAACCCGGATAACAGCGCTGATGGCTACACCTTC; CDR3: CASSVNPDNSADGYTF
V: TRBV11-2; J: TRBJ1-1; size: few; D: TRBD1; DNA: TGTGCCAGCAGCTTCCCAGGACAGGTGGGCACTGAAGCTTTCTTT; CDR3: CASSFPGQVGTEAFF
V: TRBV18; J: TRBJ1-2; size: NA; D: NA; DNA: TGTGCCAGCTCACCACGGGGGGACCAGGGCTACACCTTC; CDR3: CASSPRGDQGYTF
V: TRBV4-2; J: TRBJ2-1; size: NA; D: NA; DNA: TGTGCCAGCAGCCAATACATGGGCAATGAGCAGTTCTTC; CDR3: CASSQYMGNEQFF
V: TRBV21-1; J: TRBJ1-2; size: NA; D: NA; DNA: TGTGCCAGCAGCATAGGACAGTGCTACACCTTC; CDR3: CASSIGQCYTF
V: TRBV6-4; J: TRBJ1-1; size: few; D: NA; DNA: TGTGCCAGCAGTGATAGGGAAAACACTGAAGCTTTCTTT; CDR3: CASSDRENTEAFF
V: TRBV7-8; J: TRBJ2-1; size: NA; D: NA; DNA: TGTGCCAGCAGCCAGGGGTCAGGGATGGGGTACAATGAGCAGTTCTTC; CDR3: CASSQGSGMGYNEQFF
V: TRBV4-1; J: TRBJ2-5; size: NA; D: TRBD2; DNA: TGCGCCAGCAGCCTCCGGGGGGGCCTGAGGGAGACCCAGTACTTC; CDR3: CASSLRGGLRETQYF
V: TRBV6-5; J: TRBJ2-7; size: NA; D: NA; DNA: TGTGCCAGCAGTTACTTACCGGACATAAACTACGAGCAGTACTTC; CDR3: CASSYLPDINYEQYF
V: TRBV20-1; J: TRBJ1-1; size: few; D: NA; DNA: TGCAGTCCTTGGGCGAACACTGAAGCTTTCTTT; CDR3: CSPWANTEAFF
V: TRBV7-6; J: TRBJ1-1; size: NA; D: NA; DNA: TGTGCCAGCAGCGACGGTCTTTGGAACACTGAAGCTTTCTTT; CDR3: CASSDGLWNTEAFF
V: TRBV7-9; J: TRBJ1-2; size: NA; D: TRBD1; DNA: TGTGCCAGCAGCCCGGACAGGGAAGCTAACTATGGCTACACCTTC; CDR3: CASSPDREANYGYTF
V: TRBV29-1; J: TRBJ1-2; size: NA; D: NA; DNA: TGCAGTGCGCGGGACACCGGGTTTCGGGGCTACACCTTC; CDR3: CSARDTGFRGYTF
V: TRBV14; J: TRBJ2-1; size: NA; D: NA; DNA: TGTGCCAGCAGCCAAGTCCATATTCTAGCTTTCAATGAGCAGTTCTTC; CDR3: CASSQVHILAFNEQFF